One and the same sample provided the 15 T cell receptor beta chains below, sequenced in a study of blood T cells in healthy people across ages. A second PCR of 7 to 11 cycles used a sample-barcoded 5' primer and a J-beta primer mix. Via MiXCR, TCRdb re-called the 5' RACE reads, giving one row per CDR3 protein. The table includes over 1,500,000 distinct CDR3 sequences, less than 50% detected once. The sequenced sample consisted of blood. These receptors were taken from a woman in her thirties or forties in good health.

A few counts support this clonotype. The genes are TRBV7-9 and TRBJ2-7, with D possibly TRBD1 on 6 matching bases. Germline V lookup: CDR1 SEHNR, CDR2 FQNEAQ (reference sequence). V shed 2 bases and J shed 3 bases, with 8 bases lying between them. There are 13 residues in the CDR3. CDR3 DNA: TGTGCCAGCAGCTTACCAGGGGTCTACGAGCAGTACTTC. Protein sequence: CASSLPGVYEQYF.

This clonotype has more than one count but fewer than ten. The CDR3 reads CASSQSGGLDTDTQYF. DNA of the CDR3: TGTGCCAGCAGCCAATCTGGGGGACTCGATACAGATACGCAGTATTTT. The chain combines TRBV16 with TRBJ2-3; possible D gene TRBD2, 6 bases. V was clipped by 0 bases and J by 3 bases, with 13 bases between them. The CDR3 runs 16 residues. CDR1 KGHSY and CDR2 FQNENV come from the germline V gene.

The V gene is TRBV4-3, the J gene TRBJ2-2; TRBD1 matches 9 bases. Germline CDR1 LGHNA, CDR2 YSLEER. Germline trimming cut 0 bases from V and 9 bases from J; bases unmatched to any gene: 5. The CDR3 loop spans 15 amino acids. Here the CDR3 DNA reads TGCGCCAGCAGCCAAGATCCGGGACAGGGTCGGGAGCTGTTTTTT. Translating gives CASSQDPGQGRELFF.

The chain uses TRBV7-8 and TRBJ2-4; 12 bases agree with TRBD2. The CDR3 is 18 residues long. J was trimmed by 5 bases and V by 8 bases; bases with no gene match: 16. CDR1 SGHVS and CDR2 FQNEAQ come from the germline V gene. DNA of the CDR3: TGTGCCAGCCAATGGCTAGCGGGGGGGCAAGGCTTCCAAAACATTCAGTACTTC. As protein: CASQWLAGGQGFQNIQYF.

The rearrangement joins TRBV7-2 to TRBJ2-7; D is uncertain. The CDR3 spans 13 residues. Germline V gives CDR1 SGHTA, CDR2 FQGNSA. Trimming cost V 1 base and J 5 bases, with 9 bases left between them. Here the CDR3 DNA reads TGTGCCAGCAGCTTAGGGCCGGACCACGAGCAGTACTTC. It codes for CASSLGPDHEQYF.

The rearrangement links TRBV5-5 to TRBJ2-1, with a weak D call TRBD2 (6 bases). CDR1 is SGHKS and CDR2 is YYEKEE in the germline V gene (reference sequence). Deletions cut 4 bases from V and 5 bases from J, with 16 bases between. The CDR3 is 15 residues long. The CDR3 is CASSRRGGADNEQFF. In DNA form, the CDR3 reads TGTGCCAGCAGCCGGAGGGGTGGTGCCGACAATGAGCAGTTCTTC.

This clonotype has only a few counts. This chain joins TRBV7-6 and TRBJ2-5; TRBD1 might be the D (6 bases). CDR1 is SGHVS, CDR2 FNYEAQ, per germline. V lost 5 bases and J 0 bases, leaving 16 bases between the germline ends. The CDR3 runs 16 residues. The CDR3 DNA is TGTGCCAGCAGCCTATCGGACAGTTGGTACCAAGAGACCCAGTACTTC. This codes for CASSLSDSWYQETQYF. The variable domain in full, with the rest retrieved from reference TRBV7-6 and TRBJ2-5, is GAGVSQSPRYKVTKRGQDVALRCDPISGHVSLYWYRQALGQGPEFLTYFNYEAQQDKSGLPNDRFSAERPEGSISTLTIQRTEQRDSAMYRCASSLSDSWYQETQYFGPGTRLLVL.

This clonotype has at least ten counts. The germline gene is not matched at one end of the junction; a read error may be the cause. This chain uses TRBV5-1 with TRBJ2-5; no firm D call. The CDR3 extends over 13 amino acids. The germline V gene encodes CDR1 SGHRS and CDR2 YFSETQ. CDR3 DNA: TGTGCCAGCAGCTTGGACGTAGGGGAGACCCAGTACTTC. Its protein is CASSLDVGETQYF.

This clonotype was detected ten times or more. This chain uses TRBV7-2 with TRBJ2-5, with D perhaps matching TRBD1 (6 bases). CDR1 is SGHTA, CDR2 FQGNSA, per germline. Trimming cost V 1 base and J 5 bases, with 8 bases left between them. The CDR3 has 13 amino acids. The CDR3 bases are TGTGCCAGCAGCTTAGAGAGGGGGGAGACCCAGTACTTC. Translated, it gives CASSLERGETQYF.

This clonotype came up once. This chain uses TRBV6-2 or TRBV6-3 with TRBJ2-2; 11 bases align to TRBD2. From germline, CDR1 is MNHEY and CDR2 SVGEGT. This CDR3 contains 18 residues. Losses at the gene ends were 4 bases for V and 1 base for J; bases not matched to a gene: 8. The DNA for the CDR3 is TGTGCCAGCAGTTGGCCGGGACTAGCGGAGAAGAACACCGGGGAGCTGTTTTTT. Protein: CASSWPGLAEKNTGELFF.

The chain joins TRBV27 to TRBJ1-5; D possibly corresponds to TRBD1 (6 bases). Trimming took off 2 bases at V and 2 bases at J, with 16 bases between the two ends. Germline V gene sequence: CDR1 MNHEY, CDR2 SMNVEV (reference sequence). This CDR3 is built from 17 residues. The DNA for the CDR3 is TGTGCCAGCAGTTTAGGAGGCAGGGGTCCAGGCAATCAGCCCCAGCATTTT. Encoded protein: CASSLGGRGPGNQPQHF.

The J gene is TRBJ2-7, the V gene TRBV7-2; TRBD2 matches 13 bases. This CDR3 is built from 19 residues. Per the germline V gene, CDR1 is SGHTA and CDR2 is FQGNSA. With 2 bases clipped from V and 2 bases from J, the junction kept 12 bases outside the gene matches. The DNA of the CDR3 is TGTGCCAGCAGCTTAACCGGACTAGCGGGGGCCTCCCTCACCTACGAGCAGTACTTC. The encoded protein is CASSLTGLAGASLTYEQYF. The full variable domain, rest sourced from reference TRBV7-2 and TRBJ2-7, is GAGVSQSPSNKVTEKGKDVELRCDPISGHTALYWYRQSLGQGLEFLIYFQGNSAPDKSGLPSDRFSAERTGGSVSTLTIQRTQQEDSAVYLCASSLTGLAGASLTYEQYFGPGTRLTVT.

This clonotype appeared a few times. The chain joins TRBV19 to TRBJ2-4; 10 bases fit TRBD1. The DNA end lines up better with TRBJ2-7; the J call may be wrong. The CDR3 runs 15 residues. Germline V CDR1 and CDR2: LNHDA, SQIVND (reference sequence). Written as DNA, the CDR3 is TGTGCCAGTAGTATCGCCGGGACAGGGGTTTACGAGCAGTACTTC. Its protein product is CASSIAGTGVYEQYF.

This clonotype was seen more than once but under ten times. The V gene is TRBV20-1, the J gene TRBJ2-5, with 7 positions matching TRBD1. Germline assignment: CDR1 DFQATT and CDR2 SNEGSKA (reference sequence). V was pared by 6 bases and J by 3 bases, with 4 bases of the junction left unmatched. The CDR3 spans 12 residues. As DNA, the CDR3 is TGCAGTGCCGGGACAGCCGAAGAGACCCAGTACTTC. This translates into CSAGTAEETQYF.

The CDR3 is CSAQRTANFQETQYF. The CDR3 region has the DNA TGCAGTGCTCAACGGACAGCAAATTTCCAAGAGACCCAGTACTTC. The chain combines TRBV20-1 with TRBJ2-5; D might be TRBD1 (6 bases). The CDR3 runs 15 residues. Trimming took off 5 bases at V and 1 base at J, with 17 bases between the two ends. CDR1 and CDR2 (germline): DFQATT, SNEGSKA (reference sequence).